Listed below are T cell receptor beta chains from one sample, sequenced in a study of blood T cell repertoires in COVID-19. Assay: immunoSEQ multiplex PCR; the TCRdb copy retains only in-frame clones and omits some. The repertoire consists of 200,000 to 250,000 clones, with around four fifths occurring once and the leading ten covering about 4.5%. The material sequenced was peripheral blood. Receptors were obtained from a woman between 65 and 79 years old with acute or convalescent COVID-19. Each CDR3 is given with its conserved first and last residue. The D gene is left open where the match is weak. The listing skips clone size in some rows; elsewhere it reads once, few, many or a size class.

D gene: -
clone size: -
J gene: TRBJ1-1
V gene: TRBV29-1
CDR3 DNA: TGCAGCGTTGACAGAGAAGCTTTCTTT
CDR3 protein: CSVDREAFF

D gene: -
clone size: -
J gene: TRBJ1-5
V gene: TRBV7-9
CDR3 DNA: TGTGCCAGCAGCTTAGGTCGGGATAGCAATCAGCCCCAGCATTTT
CDR3 protein: CASSLGRDSNQPQHF

D gene: -
clone size: -
J gene: TRBJ2-5
V gene: TRBV6-6
CDR3 DNA: TGTGCCAGCTTGCCCTCAGGGTCTGCTAAAGAGACCCAGTACTTC
CDR3 protein: CASLPSGSAKETQYF

D gene: TRBD1
clone size: -
J gene: TRBJ2-5
V gene: TRBV15
CDR3 DNA: TGTGCCACCAGCAGAGAGAGACAGGGGGTACAAGAGACCCAGTACTTC
CDR3 protein: CATSRERQGVQETQYF

D gene: TRBD1
clone size: -
J gene: TRBJ1-1
V gene: TRBV10-1
CDR3 DNA: TGCGCCAGCAGTGAGCGGGACAGCCCTGAAGCTTTCTTT
CDR3 protein: CASSERDSPEAFF

D gene: TRBD2
clone size: once
J gene: TRBJ2-3
V gene: TRBV5-1
CDR3 DNA: TGCGCCAGCAGCCTCGGTACTAGCGGGGCCCGCACAGATACGCAGTATTTT
CDR3 protein: CASSLGTSGARTDTQYF

D gene: TRBD1
clone size: -
J gene: TRBJ1-6
V gene: TRBV5-1
CDR3 DNA: TGCGCCAGCAGCCAAATGACAGGGGAGGGTTCACCCCTCCACTTT
CDR3 protein: CASSQMTGEGSPLHF

D gene: TRBD2
clone size: -
J gene: TRBJ2-7
V gene: TRBV7-9
CDR3 DNA: TGTGCCAGCAGCTCAGGTACTAGCGGGCCAATGGACGAGCAGTACTTC
CDR3 protein: CASSSGTSGPMDEQYF

D gene: TRBD2
clone size: -
J gene: TRBJ2-3
V gene: TRBV6-2/TRBV6-3
CDR3 DNA: TGTGCCAGCAGTTACTATCCTCGGACTAGCGGGGGACTTCTAGGCACAGATACGCAGTATTTT
CDR3 protein: CASSYYPRTSGGLLGTDTQYF

D gene: TRBD1
clone size: -
J gene: TRBJ2-3
V gene: TRBV11-1
CDR3 DNA: TGTGCCAGCAGCGCCCGGGACAGGGCTCTAGATACGCAGTATTTT
CDR3 protein: CASSARDRALDTQYF

D gene: TRBD1
clone size: -
J gene: TRBJ1-6
V gene: TRBV19
CDR3 DNA: TGTGCCAGCTCGACAGGGACAACTAATTCACCCCTCCACTTT
CDR3 protein: CASSTGTTNSPLHF

D gene: TRBD2
clone size: once
J gene: TRBJ2-3
V gene: TRBV6-6
CDR3 DNA: TGTGCCAGCAGTTCCCCCTGGCGGGGGGGATCAGATACGCAGTATTTT
CDR3 protein: CASSSPWRGGSDTQYF

D gene: TRBD1
clone size: -
J gene: TRBJ2-7
V gene: TRBV18
CDR3 DNA: TGTGCCAGCTCACCTGGGACAGGGCCCAACGAGCAGTACTTC
CDR3 protein: CASSPGTGPNEQYF